This T cell receptor (beta chain) was recovered during a study of identifying expanded T cells in peripheral blood. The V gene lost 2 bases and the J gene lost 6 bases, with 10 bases spanning the gap. The germline V gene encodes CDR1 SGHTA and CDR2 FQGNSA. This CDR3 has 14 amino acids. During the collection period, no donor immune events like infections were recorded. Study-level results: Roughly 1.1 clones differed between technical replicates, versus about 16 and 19 over time. Clone count variance between roughly two-week samples rose with total template count.

Here immunoSEQ multiplex PCR was the method, and the copy in TCRdb shows in-frame clones only, minus some. The sample lists around 130,000 clones; approximately 86% were seen once. In the case of this clone: Its antigen is unidentified.

This chain links TRBV7-2 with TRBJ2-2; D is unclear. The source of this sequence is a person aged 18 to 75 in good health. Sequencing was performed on blood. The CDR3 sequence is CASSLLGTAGELFF. CDR3 bases: TGTGCCAGCAGCTTATTAGGTACCGCCGGGGAGCTGTTTTTT.